These T cell receptor beta chains were read from a single sample in a study of T cell changes during pregnancy in multiple sclerosis. The protocol was immunoSEQ multiplex PCR, while the TCRdb copy is restricted to in-frame clones and leaves out a portion. The data show 40,000 to 60,000 clones, roughly 88% seen once. The sequencing used peripheral blood, collected in the first trimester of pregnancy. The receptor set was obtained from a female donor in good health, enrolled as a control in a pregnancy study. The CDR3 runs from the conserved cysteine through the conserved F or W. A D gene is named only where the DNA matches it firmly. Not every row has a clone size; where given, it reads once, few, many or a size class.

clone_size	d_call	cdr3_length	v_call	j_call	cdr3_nt	cdr3_aa
-	-	12	TRBV15	TRBJ2-7	TGTGCCACCAGCAGAGATTCGTACGAGCAGTACTTC	CATSRDSYEQYF
-	-	11	TRBV30	TRBJ1-2	TGTGCCTGGGAGGGAGGAAATGGCTACACCTTC	CAWEGGNGYTF
-	-	16	TRBV6-1	TRBJ1-1	TGTGCCAGCAGTGAACTGGCAGGGAGGGTTGACACTGAAGCTTTCTTT	CASSELAGRVDTEAFF
-	TRBD1	13	TRBV10-2	TRBJ2-7	TGCGCCAGCCGCTGGGACAGCCGCTACGAGCAGTACTTC	CASRWDSRYEQYF
-	TRBD1	15	TRBV2	TRBJ2-2	TGTGCCAGCAGACAGGGGGCCCGAGACACCGGGGAGCTGTTTTTT	CASRQGARDTGELFF
-	-	16	TRBV28	TRBJ1-6	TGTGCCAGCAGTCTTCCGTCCAGCTCCTATAATTCACCCCTCCACTTT	CASSLPSSSYNSPLHF
-	-	16	TRBV5-4	TRBJ1-1	TGTGCCAGCAGCACAGGACAGAACTATATGGCCACTGAAGCTTTCTTT	CASSTGQNYMATEAFF
-	-	13	TRBV18	TRBJ1-2	TGTGCCAGCTCGCCCTCAGGGGACTATGGCTACACCTTC	CASSPSGDYGYTF
-	-	13	TRBV5-1	TRBJ2-1	TGCGCCAGCAGAACTAGTCCGGACAATGAGCAGTTCTTC	CASRTSPDNEQFF
-	TRBD1	16	TRBV6-4	TRBJ2-3	TGTGCCAGCAGCCTAGACAGGGCCTTACTCACAGATACGCAGTATTTT	CASSLDRALLTDTQYF
-	-	14	TRBV30	TRBJ1-1	TGTGCCTGGAGCGCGGGTCCTAAGGGCACTGAAGCTTTCTTT	CAWSAGPKGTEAFF
-	-	15	TRBV5-4	TRBJ2-5	TGTGCCAGCAGTCTGAAAATAGCGGACCAAGAGACCCAGTACTTC	CASSLKIADQETQYF
-	-	17	TRBV9	TRBJ2-1	TGTGCCAGCAGCCCGCCCGTGGGGCTAGAGTCCTACAATGAGCAGTTCTTC	CASSPPVGLESYNEQFF
-	-	14	TRBV27	TRBJ1-5	TGTGCCAGCAGTTTGGCTTATAGCAATCAGCCCCAGCATTTT	CASSLAYSNQPQHF
-	-	13	TRBV2	TRBJ1-2	TGTGCCAGCTACGCGGGCCGCGCCTATGGCTACACCTTC	CASYAGRAYGYTF
-	TRBD2	15	TRBV27	TRBJ2-3	TGTGCCAGCAGTCAACTAGCGGGACTCACAGATACGCAGTATTTT	CASSQLAGLTDTQYF
once	-	12	TRBV6-6	TRBJ2-2	TGTGCCAGCGGGGGGGCCTACGGGGAGCTGTTTTTT	CASGGAYGELFF
once	TRBD1	14	TRBV6-5	TRBJ2-7	TGTGCCGTGAAGGGGACAGGGGGGACCTACGAGCAGTACTTC	CAVKGTGGTYEQYF
-	TRBD1	13	TRBV25-1	TRBJ2-5	TGTGCCATCGAAGCGACAGGGGCCGAGACCCAGTACTTC	CAIEATGAETQYF
-	-	15	TRBV5-5	TRBJ2-6	TGTGCCAGCAGCTTGAGTGTAGCTGGGGCCAACGTCCTGACTTTC	CASSLSVAGANVLTF
-	TRBD2	13	TRBV2	TRBJ2-3	TGTGCCAGCAAAGGGACTAGCGGGGGAACGCAGTATTTT	CASKGTSGGTQYF
-	-	12	TRBV28	TRBJ1-1	TGTGCCAGCAGTCCCAGGGTCACTGAAGCTTTCTTT	CASSPRVTEAFF
-	-	14	TRBV5-1	TRBJ1-2	TGCGCCAGCAGCTTGGCCCGACAGTCCTATGGCTACACCTTC	CASSLARQSYGYTF
-	-	13	TRBV6-4	TRBJ1-1	TGTGCCAGCAGGGCCGGAGAGAACACTGAAGCTTTCTTT	CASRAGENTEAFF
-	-	12	TRBV13	TRBJ2-7	TGTGCCAGCAGCTCCCTTAAGCGTGAGCAGTACTTC	CASSSLKREQYF
-	TRBD1	14	TRBV15	TRBJ1-1	TGTGCCACCAGCACTGGACAGGGGAACACTGAAGCTTTCTTT	CATSTGQGNTEAFF
-	-	15	TRBV28	TRBJ1-1	TGTGCCAGCAGTCGTTGGGCGGGTATGAACACTGAAGCTTTCTTT	CASSRWAGMNTEAFF
-	-	17	TRBV7-9	TRBJ1-6	TGTGCCAGCAGCCCTACCAATAAGAGAGGGAGTAATTCACCCCTCCACTTT	CASSPTNKRGSNSPLHF
once	-	15	TRBV30	TRBJ1-5	TGTGCCTCCTCCCGGGGGGAAATTAGCAATCAGCCCCAGCATTTT	CASSRGEISNQPQHF
-	-	17	TRBV18	TRBJ2-4	TGTGCCAGCTCACCACTACACCAGATAGCGGCGAAAAACATTCAGTACTTC	CASSPLHQIAAKNIQYF
-	-	12	TRBV19	TRBJ1-1	TGTGCCAGTAGTATGGGGCAGGTGGGAGCTTTCTTT	CASSMGQVGAFF
-	TRBD2	15	TRBV5-1	TRBJ2-1	TGCGCCAGCAGCTCGGATACTAGCGGGGTTAATGAGCAGTTCTTC	CASSSDTSGVNEQFF
few	TRBD2	16	TRBV19	TRBJ2-7	TGTGCCAGTAGTCTCCGAGCCGCGGGGGACTACTACGAGCAGTACTTC	CASSLRAAGDYYEQYF
-	TRBD2	14	TRBV6-5	TRBJ2-1	TGTGCCAGCAGTTACTCACTAGCGGGAAATGAGCAGTTCTTC	CASSYSLAGNEQFF
-	-	13	TRBV30	TRBJ2-7	TGTGCCTGGAAGACAGAAGTATTGGGCGAGCAGTACTTC	CAWKTEVLGEQYF
-	TRBD2	15	TRBV9	TRBJ2-3	TGTGCCAGCAGCGTATTAGCGGGAGACACAGATACGCAGTATTTT	CASSVLAGDTDTQYF
few	TRBD1	15	TRBV19	TRBJ1-4	TGTGCCAGTAGTGGCCGGGACAGCCTTAATGAAAAACTGTTTTTT	CASSGRDSLNEKLFF
-	-	15	TRBV7-9	TRBJ1-1	TGTGCCAGCAGCTCTACCGGGGTCAGAGGCACTGAAGCTTTCTTT	CASSSTGVRGTEAFF
-	-	15	TRBV19	TRBJ1-2	TGTGCCAGTAGTATAGATCAAGGGTCGGGGGACGGCTACACCTTC	CASSIDQGSGDGYTF